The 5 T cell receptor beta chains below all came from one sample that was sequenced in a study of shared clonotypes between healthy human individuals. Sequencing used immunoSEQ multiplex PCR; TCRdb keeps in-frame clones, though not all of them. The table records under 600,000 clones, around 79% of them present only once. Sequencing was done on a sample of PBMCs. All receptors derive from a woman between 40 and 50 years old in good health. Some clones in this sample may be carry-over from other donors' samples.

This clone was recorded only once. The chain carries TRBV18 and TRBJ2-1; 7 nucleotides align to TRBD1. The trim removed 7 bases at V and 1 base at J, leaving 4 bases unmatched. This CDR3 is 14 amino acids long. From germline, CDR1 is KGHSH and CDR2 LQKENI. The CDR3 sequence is CASWDSRSYNEQFF. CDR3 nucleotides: TGTGCCAGCTGGGACAGCAGATCCTACAATGAGCAGTTCTTC.

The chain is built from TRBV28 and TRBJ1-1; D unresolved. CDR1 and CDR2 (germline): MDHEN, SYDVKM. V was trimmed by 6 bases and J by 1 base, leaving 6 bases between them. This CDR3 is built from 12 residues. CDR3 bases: TGTGCCAGCAGGCCCCAGAACACTGAAGCTTTCTTT. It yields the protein CASRPQNTEAFF.

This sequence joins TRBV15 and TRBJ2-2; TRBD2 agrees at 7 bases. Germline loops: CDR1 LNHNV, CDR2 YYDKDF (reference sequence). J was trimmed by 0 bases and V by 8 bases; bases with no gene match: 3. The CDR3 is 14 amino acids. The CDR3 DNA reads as TGTGCCACCGGTGCGGGAGCGAACACCGGGGAGCTGTTTTTT. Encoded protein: CATGAGANTGELFF.

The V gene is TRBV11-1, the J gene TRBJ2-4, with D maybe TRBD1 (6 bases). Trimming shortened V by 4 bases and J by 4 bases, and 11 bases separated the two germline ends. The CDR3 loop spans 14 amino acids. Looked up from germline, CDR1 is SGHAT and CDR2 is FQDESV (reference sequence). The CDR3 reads CASSYTGLKNIQYF. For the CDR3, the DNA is TGTGCCAGCAGCTATACAGGGTTGAAAAACATTCAGTACTTC.

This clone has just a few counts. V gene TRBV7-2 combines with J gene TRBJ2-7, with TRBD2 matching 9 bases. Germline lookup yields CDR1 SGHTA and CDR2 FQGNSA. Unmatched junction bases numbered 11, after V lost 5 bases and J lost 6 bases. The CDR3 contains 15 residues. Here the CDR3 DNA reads TGTGCCAGCAGCCTCCGACTAGCGGCCTATGGCGAGCAGTACTTC. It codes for CASSLRLAAYGEQYF.